This entry lists 25 T cell receptor beta chains sequenced from one sample in a study of CD8 T cells in Susac syndrome (dated by TCRdb to between 2019 and 2020). Library creation used the immunoSEQ multiplex PCR assay. RNA was extracted using the RNeasy kit, and roughly 0.5 to 1 ug of the RNA was reverse transcribed with random hexamers. Using fastp at Q25 and MiXCR, TCRdb reprocessed the public reads and kept productive beta chains. Rows are unified per CDR3 protein, each entry keeping the most common DNA and genes. Here the sample has 80,000 or so distinct CDR3 sequences; roughly 96% occur a single time. The ten largest account for 0.4% to 0.45% of the sample. Sequenced input: CD8+ T cells from PBMCs. These receptors all stem from a human donor with Susac syndrome.

This chain uses TRBV6-5 with TRBJ2-7, with D tentatively TRBD2 (8 bases). The ends were cut back, 6 bases at V and 4 bases at J, with 16 bases in the middle. The CDR3 length is 14 residues. Germline CDR1 and CDR2: MNHEY and SVGAGI. The CDR3 spells CASSPGGGGYEQYF. DNA of the CDR3: TGTGCCAGCAGCCCGGGAGGGGGCGGGTACGAGCAGTACTTC.

The chain carries TRBV28 and TRBJ2-7; TRBD1 might be the D (6 bases). CDR1 and CDR2 (germline): MDHEN, SYDVKM. Deletions cut 7 bases from V and 5 bases from J, with 15 bases between. The CDR3 is 13 amino acids. CDR3 nucleotides: TGTGCCAGCACTCCCGACAGGAGGAACGAGCAGTACTTC. Its translation is CASTPDRRNEQYF.

J is TRBJ2-2 and V is TRBV19; D assignment may be TRBD1 or TRBD2 (5 bases each). Trimming shortened V by 7 bases and J by 5 bases, and 14 bases separated the two germline ends. Germline CDR1 reads LNHDA; CDR2 reads SQIVND (reference sequence). CDR3 length equals 14 residues. The DNA for the CDR3 is TGTGCCAGTACCTCCCTGGGGGAGACCGGGGAGCTGTTTTTT. As protein: CASTSLGETGELFF.

V gene TRBV20-1 combines with J gene TRBJ1-1; no firm D call. CDR3 length: 10 amino acids. Deletions cut 3 bases from V and 6 bases from J, with 5 bases between. CDR1 is DFQATT and CDR2 is SNEGSKA in the germline V gene (reference sequence). The CDR3 nucleotides read TGCAGTGCTAGCCCCCCTGAAGCTTTCTTT. Protein sequence: CSASPPEAFF.

The chain couples TRBV20-1 to TRBJ2-4, with 7 bases that match TRBD2. CDR1 is DFQATT and CDR2 is SNEGSKA in the germline V gene (reference sequence). The CDR3 is 12 amino acids. J was trimmed by 7 bases and V by 7 bases; bases with no gene match: 7. The CDR3 region is CSGAGAVNIQYF. CDR3 nucleotide sequence: TGCAGTGGGGCGGGAGCGGTCAACATTCAGTACTTC.

The chain couples TRBV6-4 to TRBJ2-1; D uncertain. Germline CDR1 and CDR2: MRHNA and SNTAGT. The CDR3 is 14 amino acids. V was cut by 2 bases and J by 7 bases, with 12 bases left in between. In DNA, the CDR3 is TGTGCCAGCAGTGACGGAGCCTTACGAAATGAGCAGTTCTTC. Protein: CASSDGALRNEQFF.

The chain carries TRBV13 and TRBJ1-2; TRBD1 aligns across 7 bases. V lost 4 bases and J lost 13; bases outside the gene matches: 9. Germline V gene lookup returns CDR1 PRHDT and CDR2 FYEKMQ (reference sequence). The CDR3 covers 12 residues. CDR3 amino acids: CASSSGTDRGTF. CDR3 coding DNA: TGTGCCAGCAGCTCCGGGACAGACCGCGGCACCTTC.

This chain joins TRBV6-2 or TRBV6-3 and TRBJ2-2; D gene ambiguous. V was shortened by 4 bases and J by 0 bases, with 9 bases between the two germline ends. CDR3 length equals 15 residues. The germline CDR1 and CDR2 sequences are MNHEY and SVGEGT. The CDR3 nucleotides are TGTGCCAGCAGTTCCACCACGGCGAACACCGGGGAGCTGTTTTTT. Amino acids: CASSSTTANTGELFF.

This clonotype was seen once. The rearrangement uses TRBV12-3 or TRBV12-4 and TRBJ2-1, with TRBD1 matching 8 bases. V dropped 5 bases and J dropped 5; count of bases not matched to a gene: 5. The CDR3 spans 14 residues. DNA of the CDR3: TGTGCCAGCAGTCCCGGACAGGGAGACAATGAGCAGTTCTTC. Protein sequence: CASSPGQGDNEQFF.

This chain uses TRBV28 with TRBJ1-2; tentatively, D is TRBD1 (6 bases). The CDR3 loop spans 15 amino acids. Between the trimmed V and J ends, which lost 3 bases and 1 base, there was a span of 12 bases. CDR1 and CDR2 (germline): MDHEN, SYDVKM. CDR3 nucleotide sequence: TGTGCCAGCAGTTTCCCCAGAGGGGGTAACTATGGCTACACCTTC. Amino acid sequence: CASSFPRGGNYGYTF.

The J gene is TRBJ2-3, the V gene TRBV13, with unresolved D. Germline V lookup: CDR1 PRHDT, CDR2 FYEKMQ (reference sequence). The CDR3 has 13 residues. The V end was cut by 5 bases, the J end by 2 bases, with 8 bases between. The CDR3 spells CASSPALTDTQYF. Written as DNA, the CDR3 is TGTGCCAGCAGCCCGGCCCTCACAGATACGCAGTATTTT.

J is TRBJ2-1 and V is TRBV29-1; 7 nucleotides line up with TRBD1. This CDR3 spans 11 amino acids. Germline trimming cut 0 bases from V and 13 bases from J; bases unmatched to any gene: 3. CDR1 is SQVTM and CDR2 is ANQGSEA in the germline V gene. CDR3 bases: TGCAGCGTTGAAGAAGGGACAGTTCAGTTCTTC. Protein sequence: CSVEEGTVQFF.

This chain connects TRBV20-1 to TRBJ1-1; no clear D gene. V lost 0 bases and J 4 bases, leaving 9 bases between the germline ends. Per germline, CDR1 DFQATT and CDR2 SNEGSKA (reference sequence). This CDR3 has 13 residues. The CDR3 here is CSARDPTSTEAFF. The CDR3 DNA reads TGCAGTGCTAGAGATCCTACGAGCACTGAAGCTTTCTTT.

V gene TRBV28 combines with J gene TRBJ2-7; 8 bases line up with TRBD1. Germline values: CDR1 MDHEN, CDR2 SYDVKM. The J segment lost 0 bases and the V segment lost 6 bases, leaving 7 bases of the junction unmatched. The CDR3 is made up of 15 amino acids. CDR3 protein: CASRIGQGLSYEQYF. The CDR3 DNA reads TGTGCCAGCAGGATCGGACAGGGCCTCTCCTACGAGCAGTACTTC.

The chain combines TRBV4-3 with TRBJ1-5; 9 bases align to TRBD1. Looked up from germline, CDR1 is LGHNA and CDR2 is YSLEER. Losses at the gene ends were 3 bases for V and 7 bases for J; bases not matched to a gene: 4. This CDR3 region has 14 residues. In nucleotides, the CDR3 is TGCGCCAGCAGCCAGAGGACAGGGGCGCAGCCCCAGCATTTT. The encoded protein is CASSQRTGAQPQHF.

The rearrangement uses TRBV29-1 and TRBJ2-1; no definite D call. Trimming cost V 3 bases and J 4 bases, with 7 bases left between them. This CDR3 region has 12 residues. Germline CDR1 is SQVTM and CDR2 is ANQGSEA. DNA of the CDR3: TGCAGCGTTGAGGTACGGTACAATGAGCAGTTCTTC. It yields the protein CSVEVRYNEQFF.

This chain uses TRBV11-2 with TRBJ2-7; 9 bases match TRBD2. The V gene end was trimmed by 5 bases and the J gene end by 4 bases; junction bases not matched to a gene: 12. The CDR3 consists of 16 residues. The germline V gene encodes CDR1 SGHAT and CDR2 FQNNGV. The CDR3 coding sequence is TGTGCCAGCAGCCAATTATACCTAGCGGGGCCATACGAGCAGTACGTC. Its translation: CASSQLYLAGPYEQYV.

The chain has TRBV28 and TRBJ2-7; D is ambiguous. This CDR3 has 14 amino acids. CDR1 is MDHEN and CDR2 is SYDVKM in the germline V gene. Deletions cut 7 bases from V and 1 base from J, with 14 bases between. The CDR3 region is CASTRPAYSYEQYF. CDR3 DNA: TGTGCCAGCACCCGCCCTGCCTATTCCTACGAGCAGTACTTC.

The chain has TRBV13 and TRBJ2-1; D gene uncertain. This CDR3 region has 13 residues. V was cut by 5 bases and J by 8 bases, with 13 bases left in between. Germline loops: CDR1 PRHDT, CDR2 FYEKMQ (reference sequence). The CDR3 DNA sequence: TGTGCCAGCAGCCAGTGGGGTGAGGATGAGCAGTTCTTC. Encoded protein: CASSQWGEDEQFF.

This chain joins TRBV29-1 and TRBJ2-2; no firm D call. Germline V gene lookup returns CDR1 SQVTM and CDR2 ANQGSEA. This CDR3 region has 13 residues. V lost 5 bases and J 1 base, leaving 8 bases between the germline ends. The CDR3 region has the DNA TGCAGCGTTTACTTGCAGAACACCGGGGAGCTGTTTTTT. Protein: CSVYLQNTGELFF.

This sequence joins TRBV7-3 and TRBJ2-1, with TRBD2 matching over 10 bases. Trimming cost V 1 base and J 6 bases; bases outside gene matches: 3. CDR3 length: 15 residues. Germline V gene data show CDR1 as SGHTA and CDR2 as FQGTGA. In DNA form, the CDR3 reads TGTGCCAGCAGCTTAATAGCGGGGGGATTCAATGAGCAGTTCTTC. Translation: CASSLIAGGFNEQFF.

The chain has TRBV7-9 and TRBJ2-7, with 7 nucleotides matching TRBD1. The CDR3 consists of 15 residues. The germline CDR1 and CDR2 sequences are SEHNR and FQNEAQ (reference sequence). Unmatched junction bases numbered 11, after V lost 5 bases and J lost 4 bases. This CDR3 is CASSPNDREAYEQYV. CDR3 DNA sequence: TGTGCCAGCAGCCCCAATGACAGGGAAGCGTACGAGCAGTACGTC.

The genes are TRBV20-1 and TRBJ1-2; 8 bases match TRBD1. CDR3 length equals 13 residues. Trimming cost V 6 bases and J 3 bases; bases outside gene matches: 6. Germline values: CDR1 DFQATT, CDR2 SNEGSKA (reference sequence). The CDR3 DNA is TGCAGTGCCCCAGGGGGCAGTGACTATGGCTACACCTTC. Translation gives CSAPGGSDYGYTF.

The chain couples TRBV4-1 to TRBJ2-5; 7 positions match TRBD2. V trimming: 4 bases; J trimming: 2 bases; junction bases outside the gene matches: 4. The CDR3 spans 14 residues. In germline, CDR1 is MGHRA, CDR2 YSYEKL. Written as DNA, the CDR3 is TGCGCCAGCAGCCCGGGGACTATTCAAGAGACCCAGTACTTC. Translated: CASSPGTIQETQYF.

DNA of the CDR3: TGTGCCAGCAGTGAATGGGCCGGGGCAGATACGCAGTATTTT. Translation gives CASSEWAGADTQYF. This chain links TRBV2 with TRBJ2-3; tentative D call: TRBD2 (5 bases). V was cut by 2 bases and J by 4 bases, with 10 bases left in between. The CDR3 runs 14 residues. The V gene's germline CDR1 is SNHLY and CDR2 FYNNEI.